There are a few counts of the clone carrying this T cell receptor (beta chain). The antigen is undetermined. This sample stems from a study of cytomegalovirus exposure and HLA in healthy donors. Broader study findings: Data from an earlier analysis indicated that most TCR beta V segments were productive either about 90% or about 30% of the time. In a later analysis, at a false discovery rate of 0.05, roughly 16,000 TCR beta sequences matched HLA alleles.

Germline lookup yields CDR1 MGHRA and CDR2 YSYEKL. V lost 0 bases and J lost 7, with 15 bases in between. The CDR3 has 16 amino acids. PCR involved 60 Vbeta and 13 Jbeta primers. Sequenced by immunoSEQ multiplex PCR; TCRdb stores in-frame clones only, minus some. The sample comprises 150,000 to 200,000 clones, 80% to 90% of which are singletons, and approximately 8.5% rests with the top ten. Those who donated were healthy bone marrow donors. Donors likely had unrecorded immune exposures despite being nominally healthy when sampled. The TCR sequence derives from a man aged 18-30 years in good health and CMV-seropositive. The specimen sequenced was PBMCs. V usage is TRBV4-1 and J usage is TRBJ1-4; no firm D call. Here the CDR3 DNA reads TGCGCCAGCAGCCAAGATTACTCCTCACCAACTGAAAAACTGTTTTTT. Translated: CASSQDYSSPTEKLFF.